The entry below describes one T cell receptor (beta chain). The data were taken from a study of T cells in Graves' hyperthyroidism and ophthalmopathy. TCR beta CDR3 sequences were amplified from RNA transcripts. Researchers ran a first-round RT-PCR on the TCR CDR3 using the HTBI primer set. In TCRdb, the multiplex PCR reads were re-called with MiXCR into one record per CDR3 protein. In the table there are a few hundred thousand distinct CDR3 sequences, around a quarter of which are singletons. About 9.4 ml fresh peripheral blood yielded the PBMCs. CDR3 length equals 13 residues. Per germline, CDR1 MNHNS and CDR2 SASEGT. Trimming took 8 bases from V and 0 from J, leaving 5 bases between them.

The J gene is TRBJ2-6, the V gene TRBV6-1; D remains unclear. Source material: blood. This receptor was obtained from a man between 50 and 59 years old with Graves' hyperthyroidism. Here the CDR3 DNA reads TGTGCCAGCGGTCTCTCTGGGGCCAACGTCCTGACTTTC. Translation: CASGLSGANVLTF.